A selection of T cell receptor beta chains follows, all from one sample in a study of cytomegalovirus exposure and HLA in healthy donors. TCRdb keeps only in-frame clones here, not all; method: immunoSEQ multiplex PCR. The table shows fewer than 150,000 clones, with about 91% occurring only once. The sequenced material came from PBMCs. Source of these receptors: a woman aged 18-35 years in good health and CMV-seropositive. Both conserved end residues are part of each CDR3. D genes are given only for firm matches. The size field is filled for only some rows; it gives once, few, many or a size class.

>TRBV4-2|TRBJ2-7|TRBD2|.
TGTGCCAGCAGCCAAGAGTTCCCTAGCGGGAGCTACGAGCAGTACTTC
CASSQEFPSGSYEQYF
>TRBV4-1|TRBJ1-2|TRBD1|.
TGCGCCAGCAGCCAGTGGGCCCGGGCAGGGACAGGAGCTAACTATGGCTACACCTTC
CASSQWARAGTGANYGYTF
>TRBV7-8|TRBJ2-7|.|.
TGTGCCAGCAGCCGGGGACAACGGATAAATTACGAGCAGTACTTC
CASSRGQRINYEQYF
>TRBV5-1|TRBJ1-5|TRBD1|.
TGCGCCAGCAGCACCGGACAGGGGGATCAGCCCCAGCATTTT
CASSTGQGDQPQHF
>TRBV5-1|TRBJ1-1|.|.
TGCGCCAGCAGCTTTTCAGGGAGAGGGGGTGAAGCTTTCTTT
CASSFSGRGGEAFF
>TRBV28|TRBJ2-7|TRBD1|.
TGTGCCAGCAGACAAACCTTGACAGGGAACGAGCAGTACTTC
CASRQTLTGNEQYF
>TRBV9|TRBJ2-7|.|.
TGTGCCAGCAGCGTAGAAGCGGCCCAGAACGAGCAGTACTTC
CASSVEAAQNEQYF
>TRBV5-1|TRBJ2-5|.|.
TGCGCCAGCAGCGTCCGGGACAAGGAGACCCAGTACTTC
CASSVRDKETQYF
>TRBV4-2|TRBJ2-1|TRBD1|.
TGTGCCAGCAGCCAAGATCGGGGGACAGGGTCCAATGAGCAGTTCTTC
CASSQDRGTGSNEQFF
>TRBV7-9|TRBJ1-2|.|.
TGTGCCAGCAGCTTAGTTAACATCTCTAACTATGGCTACACCTTC
CASSLVNISNYGYTF
>TRBV23-1|TRBJ1-6|.|.
TGCGCCAGCAGTCAGAGGGCCTATAATTCACCCCTCCACTTT
CASSQRAYNSPLHF
>TRBV15|TRBJ1-2|TRBD1|few
TGTGCCACCAGCACACCCCCCGGGACAGGCGGAACGGGTGATGGCTACACCTTC
CATSTPPGTGGTGDGYTF
>TRBV19|TRBJ2-3|.|.
TGTGCCAGTAGTATGTCCAGGGTGGCAGATACGCAGTATTTT
CASSMSRVADTQYF
>TRBV4-1|TRBJ2-3|.|once
TGCGCCAGCAGCCAAGAGGGGACTCATAGCACAGATACGCAGTATTTT
CASSQEGTHSTDTQYF
>TRBV5-1|TRBJ1-5|TRBD1|.
TGCGCCAGCAGCTCAGGGGGCATCGGTCAGCCCCAGCATTTT
CASSSGGIGQPQHF
>TRBV9|TRBJ1-1|.|.
TGTGCCAGCAGTCCCGAGTCCCGTGGCACTGAAGCTTTCTTT
CASSPESRGTEAFF
>TRBV6-5|TRBJ1-1|.|.
TGTGCCAGCAGTTTAGACAGTATGAACACTGAAGCTTTCTTT
CASSLDSMNTEAFF
>TRBV15|TRBJ2-7|TRBD2|few
TGTGCCACCAGCGCAGGACTAGCGGGTGCGTACGAGCAGTACTTC
CATSAGLAGAYEQYF
>TRBV4-1|TRBJ2-7|TRBD2|.
TGCGCCAGCAGCCTCGGGACTAGCGGGAGTAACCCCAGCTCCTACGAGCAGTACTTC
CASSLGTSGSNPSSYEQYF
>TRBV5-4|TRBJ2-5|TRBD2|many
TGTGCCAGCAGATCGGGGACTAGCGGGAGCCAGACCCAGTACTTC
CASRSGTSGSQTQYF